One sample yielded the 17 T cell receptor beta chains listed below, sequenced in a study of regulatory T cells in long-lasting Graves disease (dated by TCRdb to about 2021). The library was obtained by multiplex PCR. For sequencing, an Illumina HiSeq 4000 was employed. CDR3 regions were amplified by Arm-PCR with iRepertoire HTBI primers to construct TCR beta libraries. In TCRdb, the public reads were trimmed at Q25 with fastp and aligned with MiXCR, with productive beta chains retained. Each CDR3 protein gets just one entry, which takes the most common genes and DNA from the rows behind it. The sample includes 510,000 or so distinct CDR3 sequences, with around 12% observed a single time. The ten top clones hold around 9.3% of the sample. The sample's time point label, in plain terms: newly diagnosed GD, antithyroid drugs for less than 3 months. For both TCR sequencing and RNA sequencing, RNA was extracted from PBMCs using TRIzol.

The data also belong to a second study, concerning T cells in Graves' hyperthyroidism and ophthalmopathy.

Source: peripheral blood mononuclear cells (PBMCs), taken at new diagnosis, from a patient treated with antithyroid drugs. Source of these receptors: a woman aged 25 to 39 with Graves disease. Donor details come from another sample of the same person, matched by shared clones.

A remark on this clonotype: A junction end diverges from the germline sequence, so it may reflect a read error. The chain employs TRBV19 and TRBJ1-4; D is unresolved. The CDR3 consists of 15 residues. CDR1 and CDR2 (germline): LNHDA, SQIVND (reference sequence). The DNA for the CDR3 is TGTGCCAGTAGCATAGGTCGGGTGATAAGGGAAAAACTGTTTTTT. The encoded protein is CASSIGRVIREKLFF.

In this sample, this clonotype turned up many times. The chain uses TRBV6-2 or TRBV6-3 and TRBJ2-1; 11 bases agree with TRBD2. Germline CDR1 and CDR2: MNHEY and SVGEGT. The CDR3 is 19 amino acids. V trimming: 0 bases; J trimming: 0 bases; junction bases outside the gene matches: 7. The CDR3 protein is CASSYSATSGIGSYNEQFF. CDR3 nucleotides: TGTGCCAGCAGTTACTCAGCGACTAGCGGGATTGGCTCCTACAATGAGCAGTTCTTC.

The table lists this clonotype with many counts. This chain connects TRBV3-1 to TRBJ2-7; TRBD1 might be the D (5 bases). The CDR3 totals 14 residues. CDR1 and CDR2 (germline): LGHDT, YNNKEL (reference sequence). V lost 0 bases and J lost 3, with 9 bases in between. The CDR3 DNA reads as TGTGCCAGCAGCCAAGACCAGGGCCTCTACGAGCAGTACTTC. As protein: CASSQDQGLYEQYF.

This clonotype showed up many times. The V gene is TRBV11-3, the J gene TRBJ2-2, with D perhaps matching TRBD1 or TRBD2 (5 bases each). There are 16 residues in the CDR3. Per germline, CDR1 SGHNT and CDR2 YENEEA. V lost 2 bases and J lost 0, with 10 bases in between. CDR3 sequence: CASSLRGLSNTGELFF. The DNA for the CDR3 is TGTGCCAGCAGCTTACGGGGCCTATCGAACACCGGGGAGCTGTTTTTT.

Ten or more counts support this clonotype. V gene TRBV20-1 combines with J gene TRBJ1-2, with 8 bases matching TRBD1. Germline-derived CDR1 and CDR2 are DFQATT and SNEGSKA (reference sequence). Trimming removed 0 bases from V and 10 bases from J; junction bases left unmatched: 25. This CDR3 is 19 amino acids long. CDR3 in amino acids: CSARDRPTYRGEHPEHYTF. The CDR3 DNA follows: TGCAGTGCTAGAGATCGTCCCACCTACAGGGGGGAGCACCCAGAACACTACACCTTC.

This clonotype was seen ten or more times. J is TRBJ2-6 and V is TRBV6-1, with D unclear. This CDR3 has 16 residues. Germline values: CDR1 MNHNS, CDR2 SASEGT. V shed 6 bases and J shed 0 bases, with 12 bases lying between them. Here the CDR3 DNA reads TGTGCCAGCAGGGACCCTTGGGACTCTGGGGCCAACGTCCTGACTTTC. Protein sequence: CASRDPWDSGANVLTF.

The sample holds many counts of this clonotype. The chain carries TRBV6-5 and TRBJ2-1; 10 nucleotides align to TRBD2. V gave up 2 bases and J gave up 5 bases; unmatched junction bases: 9. CDR1 and CDR2 from the germline V gene are MNHEY and SVGAGI. The length of the CDR3 is 17 residues. CDR3 nucleotides: TGTGCCAGCAGTTACACTCCGGGACTAGCGCAGGACAATGAGCAGTTCTTC. Protein sequence: CASSYTPGLAQDNEQFF.

In its sample, this clonotype was seen many times. This sequence joins TRBV20-1 and TRBJ2-7; TRBD2 matches at 13 bases. The CDR3 contains 16 residues. V trimming: 5 bases; J trimming: 3 bases; junction bases outside the gene matches: 10. Germline CDR1 and CDR2: DFQATT and SNEGSKA (reference sequence). CDR3 sequence: CSARGLAGATHYEQYF. CDR3 sequence (DNA): TGCAGTGCTCGAGGACTAGCGGGAGCGACCCACTACGAGCAGTACTTC.

This clonotype was observed many times. The chain carries TRBV12-3 or TRBV12-4 and TRBJ1-2; D possibly corresponds to TRBD1 (6 bases). The CDR3 consists of 13 residues. Trimming shortened V by 6 bases and J by 7 bases, and 15 bases separated the two germline ends. The CDR3 is CASSNGQLIGYTF. CDR3 DNA: TGTGCCAGCAGCAACGGACAGCTTATTGGCTACACCTTC.

The chain combines TRBV30 with TRBJ2-7; 7 positions match TRBD1. Germline loops: CDR1 GTSNPN, CDR2 SVGIG (reference sequence). The CDR3 sequence is 19 residues long. With V trimmed by 1 base and J by 4 bases, 22 bases remained unmatched. In DNA, the CDR3 is TGTGCCTGGAGTGGGAGCTTCGGGGCTAACCGGGACAGCTATTACGAGCAGTACTTC. Translated, it gives CAWSGSFGANRDSYYEQYF.

This clonotype was detected only a few times. Just one base apart from a much larger clone, this may be a read error. The chain employs TRBV30 and TRBJ1-1; D is uncertain. The germline V gene encodes CDR1 GTSNPN and CDR2 SVGIG (reference sequence). The CDR3 sequence is 12 residues long. The germline V and J ends were trimmed by 8 bases and 4 bases, with 14 bases remaining between them. The CDR3 DNA reads TGTGCCCCGAGACGGGAGATCACTGAAGCTTTCTTT. Translated, it gives CAPRREITEAFF.

The V gene is TRBV5-1, the J gene TRBJ2-7, with no clear D. This CDR3 comprises 15 residues. Trimming took off 0 bases at V and 2 bases at J, with 12 bases between the two ends. Germline V gives CDR1 SGHRS, CDR2 YFSETQ. The CDR3 reads CASSLGSELTYEQYF. CDR3 DNA: TGCGCCAGCAGCTTGGGGTCAGAGCTTACCTACGAGCAGTACTTC.

The genes are TRBV25-1 and TRBJ2-1; TRBD2 agrees at 13 bases. Trimming at V came to 3 bases and at J to 5 bases, leaving 4 bases not matched to a gene. This CDR3 has 16 amino acids. Germline CDR1 reads MGHDK; CDR2 reads SYGVNS. This chain's CDR3 is CASSEIGLAGDNEQFF. The CDR3, as DNA: TGTGCCAGCAGTGAGATAGGACTAGCGGGAGACAATGAGCAGTTCTTC.

This clonotype was counted ten times or more. The rearrangement uses TRBV20-1 and TRBJ1-2; no clear D gene. V was pared by 1 base and J by 7 bases, with 25 bases between. Germline V gene data show CDR1 as DFQATT and CDR2 as SNEGSKA (reference sequence). The CDR3 covers 17 residues. CDR3 in amino acids: CSARARNSDRVVGGYTF. In DNA form, the CDR3 reads TGCAGTGCTAGAGCCCGGAATTCCGACCGGGTGGTAGGTGGCTACACCTTC.

This chain connects TRBV20-1 to TRBJ1-4, with D unclear. Germline lookup yields CDR1 DFQATT and CDR2 SNEGSKA (reference sequence). V was shortened by 0 bases and J by 7 bases, with 18 bases between the two germline ends. CDR3 size: 16 residues. As DNA, the CDR3 is TGCAGTGCTAGAGATGTCCGACTCCCGGCGGGTGAAAAACTGTTTTTT. Amino acids: CSARDVRLPAGEKLFF.

This clonotype was seen ten or more times. The chain is built from TRBV7-2 and TRBJ2-3; weak D call: TRBD1 (6 bases). The CDR3 length is 16 residues. Germline lookup yields CDR1 SGHTA and CDR2 FQGNSA. Trimming shortened V by 2 bases and J by 4 bases, and 16 bases separated the two germline ends. The CDR3: CASSLSWTRGPDTQYF. The CDR3 DNA is TGTGCCAGCAGCTTATCGTGGACCAGGGGTCCAGATACGCAGTATTTT.

This clonotype was found a few times. The CDR3 here is CASSPIDRGEQYF. In DNA form, the CDR3 reads TGTGCCAGCTCACCAATTGACAGGGGCGAGCAGTACTTC. V usage is TRBV18 and J usage is TRBJ2-7; TRBD1 agrees at 8 bases. Losses at the gene ends were 2 bases for V and 6 bases for J; bases not matched to a gene: 3. The CDR3 is 13 amino acids. In germline, CDR1 is KGHSH, CDR2 LQKENI.